This T cell receptor (beta chain) derives from a study of blood T cell repertoires in COVID-19. Sequencing was performed with immunoSEQ multiplex PCR; in TCRdb, only in-frame clones are kept and a portion is missing. Here the sample spans about 250,000 clones, roughly 88% being singletons. Germline assignment: CDR1 MDHEN and CDR2 SYDVKM. Trimming took 0 bases from V and 3 from J, leaving 8 bases between them. The CDR3 totals 14 residues. With respect to this clone: In the same sample, other DNA sequences code for this CDR3.

Sequenced: peripheral blood. The chain couples TRBV28 to TRBJ1-1; D may be TRBD1 (5 bases). The sequence derives from a woman in her 30s with active or convalescent COVID-19. CDR3 protein: CASSLWGGYTEAFF. In DNA form, the CDR3 reads TGTGCCAGCAGTTTATGGGGGGGGTACACTGAAGCTTTCTTT.